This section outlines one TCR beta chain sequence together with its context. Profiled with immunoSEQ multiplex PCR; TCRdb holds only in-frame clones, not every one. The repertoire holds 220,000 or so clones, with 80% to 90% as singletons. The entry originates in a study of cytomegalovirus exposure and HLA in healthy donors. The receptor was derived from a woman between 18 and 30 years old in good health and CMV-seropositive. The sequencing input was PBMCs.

The DNA of the CDR3 is TGTGCCAGCACCCAGAGGGTGGGACAGCTCTCTGGGGCCAACGTCCTGACTTTC. Translation gives CASTQRVGQLSGANVLTF. V gene TRBV5-6 combines with J gene TRBJ2-6, with 7 bases lining up with TRBD1. Germline assignment: CDR1 SGHDT and CDR2 YYEEEE. V lost 6 bases to trimming and J lost 0 bases; unmatched junction nucleotides: 12. CDR3 length: 18 amino acids.